These 16 T cell receptor beta chains originate from one sample sequenced in a study of CD4 T cells in relation to SARS-CoV-2 and coronaviruses (dated by TCRdb to the early 2020s). The library was prepared using the immunoSEQ multiplex PCR assay. In its TCRdb copy, this immuneACCESS table keeps in-frame sequences only and misses some clones. Where compared with another copy, unresolved V genes explain less than half of these, and the others have no known cause. In all, the sample holds about 68,000 clones, and about 92% of those were seen once. The biggest ten clones account for 0.23% of the sample. CD4+ T cells from unexposed donors were collected before the COVID-19 pandemic (2011-2018). Input material: naive CD4+ T cells from PBMCs. The label giving this sample's cell subset or site can be read as: naive CD4+ T cells isolated by negative enrichment. These receptors were taken from a human donor in good health.

The V gene is TRBV5-4, the J gene TRBJ2-1; 9 bases agree with TRBD2. V was pared by 2 bases and J by 9 bases, with 9 bases of the junction left unmatched. CDR3 size: 15 residues. CDR1 and CDR2 from the germline V gene are SGHNT and YYREEE (reference sequence). CDR3: CASSLMGGGGVEQFF. The DNA of the CDR3 is TGTGCCAGCAGCTTAATGGGCGGCGGGGGGGTTGAGCAGTTCTTC.

The chain couples TRBV5-4 to TRBJ2-6; TRBD1 matches 7 bases. CDR1 and CDR2 from the germline V gene are SGHNT and YYREEE (reference sequence). This CDR3 is built from 17 residues. After removal of 4 bases from V and 0 bases from J, the junction contained 7 bases not matched to a gene. CDR3: CASSRGQVGSGANVLTF. The CDR3 bases are TGTGCCAGCAGCCGTGGACAGGTCGGCTCTGGGGCCAACGTCCTGACTTTC.

V is TRBV28 and J is TRBJ1-5; D is unresolved. Germline CDR1 MDHEN, CDR2 SYDVKM. The CDR3 runs 16 residues. Trimming took 3 bases from V and 0 from J, leaving 12 bases between them. The CDR3 DNA is TGTGCCAGCAGTTTTTTGCCAGGCGATAGCAATCAGCCCCAGCATTTT. This codes for CASSFLPGDSNQPQHF.

The rearrangement joins TRBV14 to TRBJ2-7; D gene uncertain. The germline CDR1 and CDR2 sequences are SGHDN and FVKESK. Trimming cost V 4 bases and J 2 bases, with 15 bases left between them. CDR3 length equals 15 residues. The CDR3 loop is CASSPSRSRAYEQYF. CDR3 DNA: TGTGCCAGCAGCCCCTCCAGGTCCCGGGCCTACGAGCAGTACTTC.

The chain employs TRBV5-1 and TRBJ2-1; 10 bases line up with TRBD2. The CDR3 loop spans 15 amino acids. The germline V gene encodes CDR1 SGHRS and CDR2 YFSETQ. J lost 8 bases, V lost 3 bases, and 8 bases had no gene match. The CDR3 sequence is CASSSIAGGGDEQFF. The DNA of the CDR3 is TGCGCCAGCAGCTCGATAGCGGGAGGCGGCGATGAGCAGTTCTTC.

This clone was observed a single time. The V gene is TRBV7-9, the J gene TRBJ1-5; D ambiguous. V dropped 6 bases and J dropped 7 bases, with 22 bases sitting between them. This CDR3 spans 16 amino acids. Per germline, CDR1 SEHNR and CDR2 FQNEAQ (reference sequence). CDR3 sequence reads: CASSNNLEASGQPQHF. CDR3 nucleotides: TGTGCCAGCAGTAATAACCTGGAGGCCTCAGGCCAGCCCCAGCATTTT.

CDR3 nucleotides: TGTGCCAGTAGTGACAGGCCCTCTGGAAACACCATATATTTT. The encoded protein is CASSDRPSGNTIYF. The chain joins TRBV19 to TRBJ1-3, with D tentatively TRBD1 (6 bases). Germline CDR1 LNHDA, CDR2 SQIVND (reference sequence). The CDR3 contains 14 residues. V gave up 5 bases and J gave up 0 bases, with 8 bases separating them.

The rearrangement links TRBV2 to TRBJ1-4; tentative D call: TRBD1 (6 bases). The CDR3 sequence is 13 residues long. CDR1 is SNHLY and CDR2 is FYNNEI in the germline V gene. V was cut by 3 bases and J by 7 bases, with 9 bases left in between. CDR3 protein: CASSESRGEKLFF. The CDR3 DNA sequence: TGTGCCAGCAGTGAGTCCAGGGGTGAAAAACTGTTTTTT.

This chain connects TRBV6-5 to TRBJ1-5; perhaps TRBD1 as D (6 bases). The CDR3 runs to 13 residues. V was trimmed by 6 bases and J by 3 bases, leaving 9 bases between them. CDR1 is MNHEY, CDR2 SVGAGI, per germline. The CDR3 DNA reads as TGTGCCAGCAGGCAGGGGACCAATCAGCCCCAGCATTTT. Translation gives CASRQGTNQPQHF.

CDR3 sequence (DNA): TGTGCCAGCAGTTACGGAGCAGGCTCGGAGGGCAATGAGCAGTTCTTC. Translated, it gives CASSYGAGSEGNEQFF. The chain combines TRBV6-6 with TRBJ2-1; D is perhaps TRBD2 (6 bases). This CDR3 is 16 amino acids long. CDR1 and CDR2 from the germline V gene are MNHNY and SVGAGI (reference sequence). V lost 2 bases and J lost 6, with 17 bases in between.

In nucleotides, the CDR3 is TGTGCCAGCAGCCAAATGGGGAATCAGCCCCAGCATTTT. The encoded protein is CASSQMGNQPQHF. J is TRBJ1-5 and V is TRBV14; D gene unclear. Germline V gene data show CDR1 as SGHDN and CDR2 as FVKESK. The CDR3 has 13 residues. The V end was cut by 2 bases, the J end by 4 bases, with 6 bases between.

This chain links TRBV7-3 with TRBJ2-1, with TRBD2 matching 8 bases. The germline V gene encodes CDR1 SGHTA and CDR2 FQGTGA. The CDR3 runs to 16 residues. V was pared by 3 bases and J by 7 bases, with 11 bases of the junction left unmatched. The CDR3: CASSFGGGRRGNEQFF. The CDR3 DNA reads as TGTGCCAGCAGCTTCGGGGGGGGCAGGCGAGGGAATGAGCAGTTCTTC.

The chain uses TRBV6-2 or TRBV6-3 and TRBJ2-7; TRBD1 agrees at 9 bases. Germline CDR1 reads MNHEY; CDR2 reads SVGEGT. V dropped 2 bases and J dropped 1; count of bases not matched to a gene: 6. This CDR3 is 16 amino acids long. CDR3 in DNA: TGTGCCAGCAGTTACGGACAGGGGTTCCTTTCCTACGAGCAGTACTTC. Translating it yields CASSYGQGFLSYEQYF.

In this sample, this clone turned up once. The chain links TRBV24-1 to TRBJ2-3, with 10 nucleotides matching TRBD1. CDR3 size: 15 residues. Germline V gives CDR1 KGHDR, CDR2 SFDVKD. Trimming cost V 3 bases and J 1 base; bases outside gene matches: 0. CDR3 in amino acids: CATSDGTGGTDTQYF. In DNA, the CDR3 is TGTGCCACCAGTGATGGGACAGGGGGCACAGATACGCAGTATTTT.

The chain employs TRBV5-1 and TRBJ2-5, with TRBD1 matching over 7 bases. CDR1 and CDR2 (germline): SGHRS, YFSETQ. V lost 1 base and J lost 1; bases outside the gene matches: 7. The CDR3 runs to 16 residues. The CDR3 coding sequence is TGCGCCAGCAGCTTGATGGCGCGGACAGGCCAAGAGACCCAGTACTTC. It codes for CASSLMARTGQETQYF.

The chain has TRBV18 and TRBJ2-7, with a possible D match to TRBD1 (6 bases). The CDR3 totals 14 residues. Germline CDR1 KGHSH, CDR2 LQKENI. Trimming took 4 bases from V and 6 from J, leaving 16 bases between them. The CDR3 nucleotides are TGTGCCAGCTCACGGCCAGGGGTTTTTCGCGAGCAGTACTTC. Its protein product is CASSRPGVFREQYF.